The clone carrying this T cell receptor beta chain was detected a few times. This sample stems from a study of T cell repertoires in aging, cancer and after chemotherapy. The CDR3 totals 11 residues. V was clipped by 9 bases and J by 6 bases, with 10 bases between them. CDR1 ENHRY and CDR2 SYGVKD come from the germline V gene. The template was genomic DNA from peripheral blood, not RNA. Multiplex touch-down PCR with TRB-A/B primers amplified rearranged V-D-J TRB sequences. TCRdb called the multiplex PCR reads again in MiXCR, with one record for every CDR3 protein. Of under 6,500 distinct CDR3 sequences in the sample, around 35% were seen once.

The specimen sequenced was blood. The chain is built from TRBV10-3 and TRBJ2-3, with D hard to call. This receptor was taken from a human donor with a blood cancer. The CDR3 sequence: CAIAQADTQYF. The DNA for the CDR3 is TGTGCCATTGCTCAAGCCGATACGCAGTATTTT.